The 24 T cell receptor beta chains given below trace back to one sample, sequenced in a study of control samples from healthy donors and cancer patients. Produced via immunoSEQ multiplex PCR; TCRdb's table is partial and in-frame only. This table holds around 120,000 clones, about 89% found once. Input material: blood. The receptors originated from a man between 60 and 75 years old in good health.

The CDR3 loop is CASSPRGDTGELFF. In nucleotides, the CDR3 is TGTGCCAGTAGTCCGCGAGGGGACACCGGGGAGCTGTTTTTT. V is TRBV19 and J is TRBJ2-2; D possibly uses TRBD1 or TRBD2 (5 bases each). Germline CDR1 and CDR2: LNHDA and SQIVND (reference sequence). This CDR3 contains 14 residues. Trimming took off 5 bases at V and 3 bases at J, with 10 bases between the two ends.

This clone was detected once. The V and J genes are TRBV9 and TRBJ2-7; 8 bases agree with TRBD2. The CDR3 covers 15 residues. Germline V gene lookup returns CDR1 SGDLS and CDR2 YYNGEE. The V segment lost 3 bases and the J segment 3 bases; nucleotides outside the gene matches: 8. The chain's CDR3 is CASSALADPLYEQYF. The CDR3 coding sequence is TGTGCCAGCAGCGCACTAGCGGATCCTCTCTACGAGCAGTACTTC.

The chain couples TRBV28 to TRBJ2-3, with no clear D. V was shortened by 0 bases and J by 0 bases, with 10 bases between the two germline ends. Germline-derived CDR1 and CDR2 are MDHEN and SYDVKM. This CDR3 has 16 amino acids. For the CDR3, the DNA is TGTGCCAGCAGTTTATGGGATAAGGACAGCACAGATACGCAGTATTTT. This sequence encodes CASSLWDKDSTDTQYF.

This chain links TRBV7-8 with TRBJ1-5; 10 nucleotides match TRBD1. The CDR3 sequence is 17 residues long. Germline V CDR1 and CDR2: SGHVS, FQNEAQ. The ends lost 1 base at V and 4 bases at J; junction bases unmatched: 7. CDR3 sequence (DNA): TGTGCCAGCAGCTTAGGGAGGGACAGGGGAAATAATCAGCCCCAGCATTTT. Encoded protein: CASSLGRDRGNNQPQHF.

The chain joins TRBV5-1 to TRBJ2-5, with D unresolved. Germline V CDR1 and CDR2: SGHRS, YFSETQ. Trimming took off 3 bases at V and 9 bases at J, with 12 bases between the two ends. This CDR3 region has 12 residues. The CDR3 region is CASSSDGQAQYF. The CDR3 nucleotides are TGCGCCAGCAGCTCGGACGGTCAGGCCCAGTACTTC.

This chain uses TRBV12-3 or TRBV12-4 with TRBJ1-2, with no clear D. Trimming left V 5 bases short and J 5 bases short, with 6 bases between. CDR3 size: 11 residues. The CDR3 spells CASSRKYGYTF. For the CDR3, the DNA is TGTGCCAGCAGTCGCAAATATGGCTACACCTTC.

The chain employs TRBV5-1 and TRBJ2-3; TRBD2 matches at 15 bases. Looked up from germline, CDR1 is SGHRS and CDR2 is YFSETQ. The junction had 5 bases not matched to a gene; V was cut back by 6 bases and J by 3 bases. The CDR3 contains 16 residues. CDR3 coding DNA: TGCGCCAGCACCCGGACTAGCGGGGGGGATACAGATACGCAGTATTTT. Encoded protein: CASTRTSGGDTDTQYF.

V is TRBV24-1 and J is TRBJ2-6; 10 bases are a match to TRBD1. Per the germline V gene, CDR1 is KGHDR and CDR2 is SFDVKD. V lost 3 bases to trimming and J lost 0 bases; unmatched junction nucleotides: 7. The CDR3 loop spans 19 amino acids. DNA for the CDR3: TGTGCCACCAGTGATCCGGGACAGGGGCTGAACTCTGGGGCCAACGTCCTGACTTTC. Translating it yields CATSDPGQGLNSGANVLTF.

This chain joins TRBV28 and TRBJ1-1; maybe TRBD1 (5 bases). V shed 7 bases and J shed 4 bases, with 19 bases lying between them. This CDR3 comprises 15 residues. CDR1 and CDR2 from the germline V gene are MDHEN and SYDVKM. CDR3 region: CASILTAGGLTEAFF. The CDR3 coding sequence is TGTGCCAGCATCCTAACCGCCGGGGGTCTCACTGAAGCTTTCTTT.

The chain uses TRBV9 and TRBJ1-2, with D perhaps matching TRBD1 (6 bases). V gave up 4 bases and J gave up 5 bases, with 18 bases separating them. There are 15 residues in the CDR3. The germline gives CDR1 SGDLS, CDR2 YYNGEE. The CDR3 sequence: CASSPEGGNLYGYTF. The CDR3 nucleotides read TGTGCCAGCAGCCCAGAGGGGGGGAATTTATATGGCTACACCTTC.

The J gene is TRBJ2-3, the V gene TRBV2; no definite D call. The CDR3 is made up of 16 amino acids. The germline V and J ends were trimmed by 1 base and 0 bases, with 11 bases remaining between them. CDR1 is SNHLY and CDR2 is FYNNEI in the germline V gene. The CDR3 DNA reads as TGTGCCAGCAGTGAAGAGGCCTTGTCTAGCACAGATACGCAGTATTTT. Encoded protein: CASSEEALSSTDTQYF.

The V and J genes are TRBV28 and TRBJ2-2, with 10 bases matching TRBD2. Trimming cost V 6 bases and J 2 bases; bases outside gene matches: 6. Germline loops: CDR1 MDHEN, CDR2 SYDVKM. This CDR3 has 16 residues. The CDR3 loop is CASSPAGGPNTGELFF. As DNA, the CDR3 is TGTGCCAGCAGCCCAGCGGGGGGGCCAAACACCGGGGAGCTGTTTTTT.

The chain links TRBV7-9 to TRBJ2-3, with D possibly matching TRBD2 (7 bases). V dropped 2 bases and J dropped 8 bases, with 17 bases sitting between them. There are 15 residues in the CDR3. CDR1 is SEHNR and CDR2 is FQNEAQ in the germline V gene (reference sequence). In nucleotides, the CDR3 is TGTGCCAGCAGCTTAAGTTCGGCGGGGGCCGGTACGCAGTATTTT. It yields the protein CASSLSSAGAGTQYF.

The chain uses TRBV10-3 and TRBJ2-2; D is unresolved. This CDR3 comprises 13 residues. Germline loops: CDR1 ENHRY, CDR2 SYGVKD. Trimming stripped 4 bases from V and 12 bases from J, with 15 bases between. CDR3 nucleotides: TGTGCCATCAGTGCGAGTCCGGCCAGGCAGCTGTTTTTT. Amino acid sequence: CAISASPARQLFF.

The V gene is TRBV5-1, the J gene TRBJ1-2, with 7 positions matching TRBD1. CDR1 and CDR2 (germline): SGHRS, YFSETQ. V trimming: 4 bases; J trimming: 6 bases; junction bases outside the gene matches: 9. The CDR3 spans 14 residues. CDR3 nucleotide sequence: TGCGCCAGCAGCATCCGACAGGGTAGCGATGGCTACACCTTC. Protein product: CASSIRQGSDGYTF. Looking up the rest from reference TRBV5-1 and TRBJ1-2 gives the full variable domain: KAGVTQTPRYLIKTRGQQVTLSCSPISGHRSVSWYQQTPGQGLQFLFEYFSETQRNKGNFPGRFSGRQFSNSRSEMNVSTLELGDSALYLCASSIRQGSDGYTFGSGTRLTVV.

This chain uses TRBV7-3 with TRBJ2-1; 8 bases agree with TRBD2. V dropped 5 bases and J dropped 8; count of bases not matched to a gene: 11. Germline CDR1 reads SGHTA; CDR2 reads FQGTGA. The CDR3 is 15 amino acids. The CDR3 protein is CASSPRGGLMDEQFF. DNA for the CDR3: TGTGCCAGCAGCCCCCGGGGGGGGCTAATGGATGAGCAGTTCTTC.

CDR3 DNA: TGTGCCAGTAGTGACACAGGGGGCGCAGGTTCACCCCTCCACTTT. Translated, it gives CASSDTGGAGSPLHF. V is TRBV19 and J is TRBJ1-6; 9 nucleotides agree with TRBD1. This CDR3 contains 15 residues. V trimming: 5 bases; J trimming: 9 bases; junction bases outside the gene matches: 8. Germline V gene data show CDR1 as LNHDA and CDR2 as SQIVND (reference sequence).

The rearrangement joins TRBV7-6 to TRBJ1-3; no firm D call. V was shortened by 5 bases and J by 0 bases, with 5 bases between the two germline ends. Germline assignment: CDR1 SGHVS and CDR2 FNYEAQ. This CDR3 has 13 amino acids. DNA for the CDR3: TGTGCCAGCAGCGAAAACTCTGGAAACACCATATATTTT. Translating it yields CASSENSGNTIYF.

This chain uses TRBV10-3 with TRBJ1-2, with D perhaps TRBD1 (6 bases). Trimming took off 8 bases at V and 5 bases at J, with 18 bases between the two ends. The CDR3 contains 14 residues. Germline V gene data show CDR1 as ENHRY and CDR2 as SYGVKD. CDR3 region: CAISTGLTLYGYTF. Here the CDR3 DNA reads TGTGCCATCTCGACAGGCTTGACATTATATGGCTACACCTTC.

On this clone itself: One end of the junction is discordant with germline, which a read error may explain. This chain uses TRBV5-3 with TRBJ2-7, with TRBD2 as a possible D gene (6 bases). TRBV5-3 is classed as an ORF, of uncertain function. This CDR3 comprises 18 residues. CDR3 bases: TGTGTCAGAAGCTTGGAGGGGATAGCAAGGGACGGCTCCTACGAGCAGTACTTC. It translates to CVRSLEGIARDGSYEQYF.

The chain recombines TRBV9 with TRBJ1-5; unclear D gene. V dropped 0 bases and J dropped 7 bases, with 11 bases sitting between them. The CDR3 loop spans 14 amino acids. Germline-derived CDR1 and CDR2 are SGDLS and YYNGEE. DNA of the CDR3: TGTGCCAGCAGCGTAGCACCCGATGGGCAGCCCCAGCATTTT. The encoded protein is CASSVAPDGQPQHF. Drawing the rest from reference TRBV9 and TRBJ1-5, the complete variable domain is DSGVTQTPKHLITATGQRVTLRCSPRSGDLSVYWYQQSLDQGLQFLIQYYNGEERAKGNILERFSAQQFPDLHSELNLSSLELGDSALYFCASSVAPDGQPQHFGDGTRLSIL.

V usage is TRBV2 and J usage is TRBJ1-1, with D possibly matching TRBD1 (5 bases). The CDR3 extends over 14 amino acids. Trimming removed 7 bases from V and 3 bases from J, with 15 bases in between. CDR1 is SNHLY and CDR2 is FYNNEI in the germline V gene. The DNA of the CDR3 is TGTGCCAGCACCCCCCAGGGAGCGGACACTGAAGCTTTCTTT. Its protein is CASTPQGADTEAFF.

A word on this clone: One junction end disagrees with the germline gene, perhaps due to a read error. This chain links TRBV6-6 with TRBJ1-6; TRBD1 matches at 7 bases. This CDR3 has 12 amino acids. Germline assignment: CDR1 MNHNY and CDR2 SVGAGI (reference sequence). CDR3 region: CASSRDSSALHF. CDR3 nucleotides: TGTGCCAGCAGTCGGGACAGTTCAGCCCTCCACTTT.

The chain recombines TRBV29-1 with TRBJ1-5; D may be TRBD1 (5 bases). Germline CDR1 is SQVTM and CDR2 is ANQGSEA. Trimming removed 4 bases from V and 0 bases from J, with 10 bases in between. The CDR3 is 14 amino acids. This CDR3 is CSVARGDSNQPQHF. CDR3 DNA sequence: TGCAGCGTTGCACGGGGGGATAGCAATCAGCCCCAGCATTTT.